This paragraph covers one T cell receptor beta chain sequence. This sample was taken from a study of blood T cell repertoires in COVID-19. Study-level information: Material from acute and convalescent COVID-19 was sourced from the United States, Italy and Spain. In each case, the material was cDNA or gDNA derived from T cells, B-cell-depleted T cells, or PBMCs.

It was during active infection that Seattle patients were enrolled and then longitudinally followed. Methods used by the authors: Cell counts per sample came from amplifying reference gene primers. Repertoires were generated with immunoSEQ multiplex PCR, while TCRdb's copy carries only in-frame clones and drops some. V, J and clone size derive from that table, while D and trimming were established from the DNA sequence. The repertoire consists of about 120,000 clones, with 85% to 90% occurring once and the leading ten covering more than 3.5%. Looked up from germline, CDR1 is MNHEY and CDR2 is SMNVEV (reference sequence). The CDR3 has 16 residues. V was clipped by 6 bases and J by 8 bases, with 23 bases between them.

The rearrangement joins TRBV27 to TRBJ2-1, with D perhaps TRBD1 (6 bases). The receptor's source is a man aged 60-69 years with COVID-19, enrolled during active disease. The sample was peripheral blood. CDR3 protein: CASSNQDSFSVYEQFF. The CDR3 DNA reads as TGTGCCAGCAGCAATCAGGACAGCTTCTCGGTGTATGAGCAGTTCTTC.